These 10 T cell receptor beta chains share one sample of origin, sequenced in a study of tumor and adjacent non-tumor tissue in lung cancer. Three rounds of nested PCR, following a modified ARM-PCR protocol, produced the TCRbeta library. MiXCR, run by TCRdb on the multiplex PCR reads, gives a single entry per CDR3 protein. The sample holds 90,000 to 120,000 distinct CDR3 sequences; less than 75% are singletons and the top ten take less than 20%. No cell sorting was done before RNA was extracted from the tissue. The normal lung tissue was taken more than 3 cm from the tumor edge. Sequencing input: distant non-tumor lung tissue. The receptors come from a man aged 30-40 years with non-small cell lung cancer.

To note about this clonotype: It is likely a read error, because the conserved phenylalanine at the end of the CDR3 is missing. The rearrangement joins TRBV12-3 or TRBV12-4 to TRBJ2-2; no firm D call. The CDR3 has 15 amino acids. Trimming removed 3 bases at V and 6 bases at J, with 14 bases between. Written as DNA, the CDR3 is TGTGCCAGCAGTTTCCGACAAGTTTTCTCCGGGGAGCTGTTTTCT. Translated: CASSFRQVFSGELFS.

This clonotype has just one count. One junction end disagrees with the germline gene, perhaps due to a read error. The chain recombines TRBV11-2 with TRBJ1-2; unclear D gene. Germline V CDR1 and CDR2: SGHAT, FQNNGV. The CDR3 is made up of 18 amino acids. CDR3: CVSRSIPRKGMANYGYTF. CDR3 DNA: TGTGTCAGCAGATCAATCCCGAGGAAGGGTATGGCTAACTATGGCTACACCTTC.

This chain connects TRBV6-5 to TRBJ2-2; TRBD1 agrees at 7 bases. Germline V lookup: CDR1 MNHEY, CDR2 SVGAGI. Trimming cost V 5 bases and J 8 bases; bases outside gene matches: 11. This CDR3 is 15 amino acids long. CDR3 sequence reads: CASSARDSRSGELFF. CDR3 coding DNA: TGTGCCAGCAGTGCACGGGACAGTCGATCGGGGGAGCTGTTTTTT.

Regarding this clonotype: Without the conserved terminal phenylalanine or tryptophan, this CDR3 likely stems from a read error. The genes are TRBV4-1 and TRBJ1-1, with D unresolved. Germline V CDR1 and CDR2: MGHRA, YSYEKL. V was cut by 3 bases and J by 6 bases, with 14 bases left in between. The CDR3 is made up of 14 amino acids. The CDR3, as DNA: TGCGCCAGCAGCCACCCTGATCGGGGTTCTGAAGCTTTCTCT. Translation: CASSHPDRGSEAFS.

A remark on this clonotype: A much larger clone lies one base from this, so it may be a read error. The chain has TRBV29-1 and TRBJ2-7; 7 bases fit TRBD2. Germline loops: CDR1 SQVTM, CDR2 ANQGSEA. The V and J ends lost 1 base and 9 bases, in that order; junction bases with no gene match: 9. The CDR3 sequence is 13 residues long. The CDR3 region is CSVEVGGRWGQYF. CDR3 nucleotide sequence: TGCAGCGTTGAAGTCGGGGGGAGGTGGGGGCAGTACTTC.

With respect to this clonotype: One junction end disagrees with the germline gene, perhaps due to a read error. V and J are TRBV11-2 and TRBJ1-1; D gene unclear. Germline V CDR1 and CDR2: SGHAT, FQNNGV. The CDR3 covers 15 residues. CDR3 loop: CASSLAADMNTEASF. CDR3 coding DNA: TGTGCCAGTAGCTTAGCGGCAGACATGAACACTGAAGCTTCCTTT.

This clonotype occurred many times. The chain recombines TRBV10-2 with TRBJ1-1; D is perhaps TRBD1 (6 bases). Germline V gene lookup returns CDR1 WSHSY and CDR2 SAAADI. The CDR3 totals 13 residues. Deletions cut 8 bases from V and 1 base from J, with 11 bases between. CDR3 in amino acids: CASGGQPNTEAFF. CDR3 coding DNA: TGCGCCAGCGGGGGACAACCGAACACTGAAGCTTTCTTT.

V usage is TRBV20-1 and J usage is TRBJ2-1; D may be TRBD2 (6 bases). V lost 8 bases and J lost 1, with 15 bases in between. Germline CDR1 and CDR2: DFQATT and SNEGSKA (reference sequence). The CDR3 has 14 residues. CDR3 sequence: CSLSGRFSYNEQFF. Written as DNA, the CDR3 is TGCAGTCTTAGCGGTAGGTTTTCCTACAATGAGCAGTTCTTC.

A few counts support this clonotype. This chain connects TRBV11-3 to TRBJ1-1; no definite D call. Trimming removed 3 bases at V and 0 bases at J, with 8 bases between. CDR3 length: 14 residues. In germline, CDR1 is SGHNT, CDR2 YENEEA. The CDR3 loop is CASSFSRLNTEAFF. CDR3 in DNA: TGTGCCAGCAGCTTTTCGAGGCTGAACACTGAAGCTTTCTTT.

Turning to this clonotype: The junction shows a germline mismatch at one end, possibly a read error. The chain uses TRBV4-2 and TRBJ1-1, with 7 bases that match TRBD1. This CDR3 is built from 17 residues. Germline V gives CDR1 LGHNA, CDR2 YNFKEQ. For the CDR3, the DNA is TGTGCCAGCAGCCTAGGGGTGGCAGGGACAGCGAACATTGAAGCTTTCTTT. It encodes CASSLGVAGTANIEAFF.